Following are 24 T cell receptor beta chains from one sample sequenced in a study of OX40 agonist ivuxolimab in advanced cancers. Data came from immunoSEQ multiplex PCR; TCRdb stores just in-frame clones and leaves some out. The sample holds about 79,000 clones, under 85% seen once. The sample here was CD4+ or CD8+ T cells sorted from blood, taken in a trial of the OX40 agonist ivuxolimab. The source is an adult with an advanced solid tumor such as melanoma, head and neck, liver or kidney cancer.

V is TRBV5-1 and J is TRBJ2-5; 8 bases are a match to TRBD1. V lost 4 bases to trimming and J lost 3 bases; unmatched junction nucleotides: 5. CDR1 and CDR2 (germline): SGHRS, YFSETQ. CDR3 size: 14 residues. The CDR3 DNA reads TGCGCCAGCAGCCAACAGGGGGACGAAGAGACCCAGTACTTC. It translates to CASSQQGDEETQYF. Together with reference TRBV5-1 and TRBJ2-5, the CDR3 gives the full variable domain: KAGVTQTPRYLIKTRGQQVTLSCSPISGHRSVSWYQQTPGQGLQFLFEYFSETQRNKGNFPGRFSGRQFSNSRSEMNVSTLELGDSALYLCASSQQGDEETQYFGPGTRLLVL.

The chain links TRBV27 to TRBJ2-1; possible D gene TRBD2, 6 bases. Germline V CDR1 and CDR2: MNHEY, SMNVEV (reference sequence). This CDR3 is built from 13 residues. Trimming shortened V by 4 bases and J by 3 bases, and 7 bases separated the two germline ends. The CDR3 DNA is TGTGCCAGCAGTTCGGGACTCTACAATGAGCAGTTCTTC. It specifies CASSSGLYNEQFF.

The chain recombines TRBV6-4 with TRBJ2-7, with 13 bases identical to TRBD2. CDR1 MRHNA and CDR2 SNTAGT come from the germline V gene. The V and J ends lost 6 bases and 3 bases, in that order; junction bases with no gene match: 11. The CDR3 is made up of 17 amino acids. CDR3 loop: CASSGLLAGGPVYEQYF. The CDR3 DNA reads TGTGCCAGCAGCGGACTACTAGCGGGAGGGCCAGTCTACGAGCAGTACTTC.

The table lists this clone with a count of one. V usage is TRBV28 and J usage is TRBJ2-7; D possibly uses TRBD1 or TRBD2 (6 bases each). The CDR3 is made up of 13 amino acids. CDR1 is MDHEN, CDR2 SYDVKM, per germline. V shed 6 bases and J shed 6 bases, with 15 bases lying between them. The CDR3 region has the DNA TGTGCCAGCAGCCCGTCGGGGGCATCCGAGCAGTACTTC. This translates into CASSPSGASEQYF.

The genes are TRBV7-9 and TRBJ1-3, with D perhaps matching TRBD1 (5 bases). Trimming removed 5 bases at V and 9 bases at J, with 14 bases between. Germline CDR1 reads SEHNR; CDR2 reads FQNEAQ (reference sequence). The CDR3 covers 13 residues. Here the CDR3 reads CASSPAGDRTIYF. The CDR3 nucleotides read TGTGCCAGCAGCCCCGCGGGGGATCGCACCATATATTTT.

The chain uses TRBV7-6 and TRBJ2-5; tentative D call: TRBD1 (6 bases). V was pared by 3 bases and J by 2 bases, with 16 bases between. The germline CDR1 and CDR2 sequences are SGHVS and FNYEAQ. The CDR3 is made up of 16 amino acids. CDR3 nucleotides: TGTGCCAGCAGCTTTGGGCCATGGGGGCCGCAAGAGACCCAGTACTTC. Translation: CASSFGPWGPQETQYF.

This clone was picked up one time. This chain uses TRBV7-2 with TRBJ2-3; 7 nucleotides line up with TRBD1. This CDR3 region has 13 residues. With 3 bases clipped from V and 5 bases from J, the junction kept 2 bases outside the gene matches. Germline values: CDR1 SGHTA, CDR2 FQGNSA. CDR3: CASSFSGGDTQYF. CDR3 DNA: TGTGCCAGCAGCTTCTCAGGGGGAGATACGCAGTATTTT.

The chain carries TRBV5-1 and TRBJ2-5; TRBD1 matches 7 bases. The germline CDR1 and CDR2 sequences are SGHRS and YFSETQ. CDR3 length equals 15 residues. J lost 5 bases, V lost 0 bases, and 7 bases had no gene match. The DNA for the CDR3 is TGCGCCAGCAGCTTGGCGGGACAGCTCCGGGAGACCCAGTACTTC. This sequence encodes CASSLAGQLRETQYF.

This chain links TRBV14 with TRBJ2-7; no reliable D call. The CDR3 sequence is 14 residues long. Trimming left V 4 bases short and J 7 bases short, with 17 bases between. The germline V gene has CDR1 SGHDN and CDR2 FVKESK. CDR3 in DNA: TGTGCCAGCAGCCCCAACCTACGGGTCGTGGAGCAGTACTTC. Protein sequence: CASSPNLRVVEQYF.

The J gene is TRBJ1-1, the V gene TRBV6-5, with 10 bases matching TRBD1. The CDR3 has 14 amino acids. V lost 6 bases and J lost 10; bases outside the gene matches: 11. Germline CDR1 is MNHEY and CDR2 is SVGAGI. The CDR3 region is CASSRLGGQGGAFF. CDR3 nucleotide sequence: TGTGCCAGCAGCCGATTAGGCGGACAGGGGGGAGCTTTCTTT.

J is TRBJ2-7 and V is TRBV11-1; D might be TRBD2 (6 bases). V was shortened by 5 bases and J by 2 bases, with 13 bases between the two germline ends. Germline CDR1 reads SGHAT; CDR2 reads FQDESV (reference sequence). CDR3 size: 14 residues. The CDR3 DNA sequence: TGTGCCAGCAGCCCGGGGGACTGGACCTACGAGCAGTACTTC. Protein product: CASSPGDWTYEQYF.

The rearrangement joins TRBV7-2 to TRBJ2-3; D is unresolved. V lost 9 bases to trimming and J lost 3 bases, with 19 bases between them. CDR3 length: 15 amino acids. Germline CDR1 reads SGHTA; CDR2 reads FQGNSA. The CDR3 is CASLSPFSVTDTQYF. The CDR3 DNA is TGTGCCAGTTTATCCCCATTTTCGGTAACAGATACGCAGTATTTT.

This chain joins TRBV29-1 and TRBJ2-1; D may be TRBD1 (6 bases). CDR1 and CDR2 from the germline V gene are SQVTM and ANQGSEA. The CDR3 sequence is 13 residues long. V was trimmed by 4 bases and J by 9 bases, leaving 16 bases between them. The CDR3 sequence is CSVGTVPEGEQFF. Written as DNA, the CDR3 is TGCAGCGTTGGGACAGTGCCTGAGGGTGAGCAGTTCTTC.

The table lists this clone with a count of one. The chain couples TRBV11-2 to TRBJ2-1; D possibly corresponds to TRBD2 (6 bases). Trimming cost V 8 bases and J 4 bases, with 18 bases left between them. Looked up from germline, CDR1 is SGHAT and CDR2 is FQNNGV. The CDR3 covers 15 residues. The CDR3 coding sequence is TGTGCCAGCGAGGGCGGGACCGAAAGATACAATGAGCAGTTCTTC. Protein product: CASEGGTERYNEQFF. The whole variable domain, remainder taken from reference TRBV11-2 and TRBJ2-1, is EAGVAQSPRYKIIEKRQSVAFWCNPISGHATLYWYQQILGQGPKLLIQFQNNGVVDDSQLPKDRFSAERLKGVDSTLKIQPAKLEDSAVYLCASEGGTERYNEQFFGPGTRLTVL.

The CDR3 here is CASSNRAEETQYF. CDR3 nucleotide sequence: TGTGCCAGCAGCAACAGGGCGGAAGAGACCCAGTACTTC. The chain recombines TRBV11-2 with TRBJ2-5, with a weak D call TRBD1 (6 bases). CDR3 length: 13 amino acids. CDR1 and CDR2 (germline): SGHAT, FQNNGV. Trimming stripped 5 bases from V and 3 bases from J, with 10 bases between.

This clone was observed a handful of times. This chain connects TRBV6-6 to TRBJ1-1, with a weak D call TRBD1 (5 bases). Germline V gene sequence: CDR1 MNHNY, CDR2 SVGAGI (reference sequence). The CDR3 loop spans 12 amino acids. The V end lost 5 bases, the J end lost 10 bases, and 14 bases lay between the germline ends. The CDR3 sequence is CASSPGRTGAFF. In DNA, the CDR3 is TGTGCCAGCAGTCCTGGACGTACAGGAGCTTTCTTT.

The rearrangement uses TRBV10-3 and TRBJ1-2; D ambiguous. Germline CDR1 and CDR2: ENHRY and SYGVKD. V was clipped by 5 bases and J by 5 bases, with 12 bases between them. The CDR3 is made up of 13 amino acids. The CDR3, as DNA: TGTGCCATCAGTAGACCGGATCCATATGGCTACACCTTC. This gives the protein CAISRPDPYGYTF.

V usage is TRBV21-1 and J usage is TRBJ2-5. Matching the DNA end better, TRBJ2-7 makes the J call doubtful. TRBV21-1 is assigned pseudogene status. The CDR3 consists of 13 residues. The CDR3 region is CASSMVSCYEQYF. CDR3 nucleotide sequence: TGTGCCAGCAGCATGGTCAGCTGCTACGAGCAGTACTTC.

The rearrangement joins TRBV5-6 to TRBJ2-7, with TRBD2 matching over 8 bases. Trimming cost V 1 base and J 3 bases; bases outside gene matches: 6. The CDR3 length is 15 residues. Germline V gene sequence: CDR1 SGHDT, CDR2 YYEEEE. The CDR3 is CASSLNPGGIYEQYF. CDR3 bases: TGTGCCAGCAGCTTGAATCCGGGGGGGATCTACGAGCAGTACTTC.

V is TRBV6-6 and J is TRBJ2-3, with D unresolved. Germline V gene data show CDR1 as MNHNY and CDR2 as SVGAGI (reference sequence). V lost 0 bases and J lost 2, with 6 bases in between. The CDR3 runs to 14 residues. The CDR3 region is CASSYSRVTDTQYF. The CDR3 DNA sequence: TGTGCCAGCAGTTACTCCCGGGTCACAGATACGCAGTATTTT.

This chain links TRBV6-1 with TRBJ1-3, with a weak D call TRBD1 (6 bases). This CDR3 has 14 amino acids. The germline gives CDR1 MNHNS, CDR2 SASEGT. The V end lost 6 bases, the J end lost 2 bases, and 11 bases lay between the germline ends. Here the CDR3 reads CASSIQGAGNTIYF. CDR3 coding DNA: TGTGCCAGCAGCATACAGGGAGCTGGAAACACCATATATTTT.

The chain recombines TRBV5-4 with TRBJ2-2, with TRBD1 matching 9 bases. After removal of 3 bases from V and 3 bases from J, the junction contained 6 bases not matched to a gene. Germline V gene sequence: CDR1 SGHNT, CDR2 YYREEE (reference sequence). The CDR3 runs 16 residues. The CDR3 sequence is CASSYPRDRDTGELFF. CDR3 bases: TGTGCCAGCAGCTACCCCCGGGACAGGGACACCGGGGAGCTGTTTTTT.

The V call is TRBV27, the J call TRBJ2-7, with 8 bases fitting TRBD1. The CDR3 covers 15 residues. V shed 0 bases, J shed 7 bases, and the junction held 8 bases outside the gene matches. The V gene's germline CDR1 is MNHEY and CDR2 SMNVEV (reference sequence). The CDR3 coding sequence is TGTGCCAGCAGTTTATCGGCCACAGGGGGTGAAGAGCAGTACTTC. Residues: CASSLSATGGEEQYF.

The chain employs TRBV7-2 and TRBJ2-7; weak D call: TRBD1 (6 bases). This CDR3 has 15 amino acids. V lost 1 base, J lost 2 bases, and 12 bases lay in between. Per germline, CDR1 SGHTA and CDR2 FQGNSA. This chain's CDR3 is CASSLVRAGAYEQYF. The CDR3 DNA reads as TGTGCCAGCAGCTTAGTGCGGGCAGGGGCCTACGAGCAGTACTTC.